The clone carrying this TCR beta chain was detected many times. The antigen remains unidentified. The record originates from a study of response to subunit inactivated influenza vaccine. General study findings and limits: It was suggested by the authors that few new T cells are recruited by each seasonal influenza vaccination.

TCRdb independently ran MiXCR on the RT-PCR reads; one entry per CDR3 protein. The sample includes hundreds of thousands of distinct CDR3 sequences, about 11% of them seen just once. The germline V gene has CDR1 KGHDR and CDR2 SFDVKD. The CDR3 consists of 16 residues. Between the trimmed V and J ends, which lost 4 bases and 5 bases, there was a span of 16 bases. The sample was also linked to a second study, of T cells expressing NK-cell markers. That report adds: The authors generated TCR beta cDNA through 5'RACE template switching with UMIs. Sequencing covered eight donors, seven HCMV-seropositive and one seronegative.

Sequencing used PBMCs from blood, obtained on the day of vaccination. The chain joins TRBV24-1 to TRBJ2-2; maybe TRBD1 (5 bases). The TCR was taken from a man aged 50 to 59 who received an inactivated influenza vaccine. Here the CDR3 reads CATSDPGHHETGELFF. CDR3 DNA sequence: TGTGCCACCAGTGACCCTGGACACCATGAAACCGGGGAGCTGTTTTTT.